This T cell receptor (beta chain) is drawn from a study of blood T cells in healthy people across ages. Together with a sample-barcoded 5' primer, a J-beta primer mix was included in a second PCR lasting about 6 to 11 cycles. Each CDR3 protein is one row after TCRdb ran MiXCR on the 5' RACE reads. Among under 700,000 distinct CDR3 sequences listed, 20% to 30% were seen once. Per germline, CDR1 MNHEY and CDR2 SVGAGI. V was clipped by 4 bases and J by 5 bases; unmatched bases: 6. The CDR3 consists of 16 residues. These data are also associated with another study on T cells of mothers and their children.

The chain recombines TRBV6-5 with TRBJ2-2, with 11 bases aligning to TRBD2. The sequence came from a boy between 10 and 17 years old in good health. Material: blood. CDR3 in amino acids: CASSSSSGGRTGELFF. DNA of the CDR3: TGTGCCAGCAGTTCGTCTAGCGGGGGGCGTACCGGGGAGCTGTTTTTT.